This is a list of T cell receptor beta chains from one sample in a study of blood T cell repertoires in COVID-19. Using immunoSEQ multiplex PCR, the repertoire was profiled, and TCRdb retains in-frame clones only, with some absent. The sample records fewer than 450,000 clones, 88% being singletons. The specimen sequenced was PBMCs or T cells enriched from blood (not recorded which). The origin of the receptors is a woman aged 18 to 35 who had recovered from COVID-19. The CDR3 runs from the conserved cysteine through the conserved F or W. Each record gives: J gene, clone size, D gene, V gene, CDR3 DNA, CDR3 protein. The D gene is left open where the match is weak. The size entry is marked missing in some rows and otherwise reads once, few, many or a size class.

J: TRBJ1-6
size: -
D: -
V: TRBV12-1
DNA: TGTGCCAGCAGCTCCAGGACAGGGGGACTAAATTCACCCCTCCACTTT
CDR3: CASSSRTGGLNSPLHF

J: TRBJ1-5
size: -
D: -
V: TRBV20-1
DNA: TGCAGTGCTAGTGAGAGGGCCAACAATCAGCCCCAGCATTTT
CDR3: CSASERANNQPQHF

J: TRBJ2-2
size: -
D: TRBD1
V: TRBV9
DNA: TGTGCCAGCAGCGTAACGGGACAGTACACCGGGGAGCTGTTTTTT
CDR3: CASSVTGQYTGELFF

J: TRBJ1-3
size: -
D: -
V: TRBV7-2
DNA: TGTGCCAGCAGCTTAAGGTTGAGGGAGGCTGGAAACACCATATATTTT
CDR3: CASSLRLREAGNTIYF

J: TRBJ2-3
size: once
D: -
V: TRBV19
DNA: TGTGCCAGTAGTCCCCGCCCGCTAGAAACGGCGCAGTATTTT
CDR3: CASSPRPLETAQYF

J: TRBJ2-1
size: -
D: TRBD1
V: TRBV5-8
DNA: TGTGCCAGCACCTCGACAGGGTTGATCCCCAATGAGCAGTTCTTC
CDR3: CASTSTGLIPNEQFF

J: TRBJ2-2
size: -
D: -
V: TRBV5-5
DNA: TGTGCCAGCGGCCCTCGGGGGGCGCAAACCGGGGAGCTGTTTTTT
CDR3: CASGPRGAQTGELFF

J: TRBJ2-7
size: -
D: -
V: TRBV19
DNA: TGTGCCAGTAGATCTCCGGGTAGCGGTACCTACGAGCAGTACTTC
CDR3: CASRSPGSGTYEQYF

J: TRBJ1-4
size: -
D: TRBD1
V: TRBV7-9
DNA: TGTGCCAGCAGCTTAGGGTCAGGGGGGATTAATGAAAAACTGTTTTTT
CDR3: CASSLGSGGINEKLFF

J: TRBJ2-3
size: -
D: -
V: TRBV29-1
DNA: TGCAGCGTTGAAACATACAGGGAGTACAGGTTCACAGATACGCAGTATTTT
CDR3: CSVETYREYRFTDTQYF

J: TRBJ2-5
size: -
D: -
V: TRBV7-9
DNA: TGTGCCAGCAGCTTATCTCTGCGTCAAGAGACCCAGTACTTC
CDR3: CASSLSLRQETQYF

J: TRBJ1-2
size: -
D: -
V: TRBV5-1
DNA: TGCGCCAGCAGCTTGGGCCGCTCCAGGGGAAGCTACACCTTC
CDR3: CASSLGRSRGSYTF

J: TRBJ2-7
size: -
D: TRBD1
V: TRBV6-1
DNA: TGTGCCAGCAGTGAAGAAGGGACAGGGGGAATCGAGCAGTACTTC
CDR3: CASSEEGTGGIEQYF

J: TRBJ1-6
size: -
D: -
V: TRBV28
DNA: TGTGCCAGCACCATAGAGGCGGGAGGATCACCCCTCCACTTT
CDR3: CASTIEAGGSPLHF

J: TRBJ2-3
size: -
D: TRBD2
V: TRBV4-3
DNA: TGCGCCAGCAGCCAAAACCAAGCGGGGGGGCGGAATACGCAGTATTTT
CDR3: CASSQNQAGGRNTQYF

J: TRBJ2-7
size: -
D: TRBD1
V: TRBV4-1
DNA: TGCGCCAGCAGCCAAGCTGGAGGGACAGGGGGCTCCTACGAGCAGTACTTC
CDR3: CASSQAGGTGGSYEQYF

J: TRBJ2-7
size: -
D: -
V: TRBV19
DNA: TGTGCCAGTAGTATCCGAAGGGACACCTACGAGCAGTACTTC
CDR3: CASSIRRDTYEQYF

J: TRBJ1-2
size: once
D: TRBD1
V: TRBV7-8
DNA: TGTGCCAGCAGCTTAGACCGGACAGGGGACTATGGCTACACCTTC
CDR3: CASSLDRTGDYGYTF

J: TRBJ2-3
size: -
D: TRBD2
V: TRBV7-6
DNA: TGTGCCAGCAGCTTAAGGCGGGGGAGCACAGATACGCAGTATTTT
CDR3: CASSLRRGSTDTQYF

J: TRBJ2-6
size: -
D: -
V: TRBV7-8
DNA: TGTGCCAGCAGCAAGACACGGTTGAGTAACTCTGGGGCCAACGTCCTGACTTTC
CDR3: CASSKTRLSNSGANVLTF

J: TRBJ2-5
size: -
D: -
V: TRBV30
DNA: TGTGCCTGGAGGGACTCCCTAGTGGAGACCCAGTACTTC
CDR3: CAWRDSLVETQYF

J: TRBJ1-1
size: many
D: TRBD1
V: TRBV3-1/TRBV3-2
DNA: TGTGCCAGCAGCCACGCAGGGGACAGGGAAGCTTTCTTT
CDR3: CASSHAGDREAFF

J: TRBJ1-2
size: -
D: TRBD1
V: TRBV11-2
DNA: TGTGCCAGCAGCCACCCCCGGGACAGTGTCTATGGCTACACCTTC
CDR3: CASSHPRDSVYGYTF

J: TRBJ1-2
size: -
D: TRBD1
V: TRBV3-1/TRBV3-2
DNA: TGTGCCAGCAGCCCCACTCGCACAGGGGCCTATGGCTACACCTTC
CDR3: CASSPTRTGAYGYTF

J: TRBJ1-5
size: -
D: -
V: TRBV25-1
DNA: TGTGCCAGCAGTGTGGCAGGGTGGCAGCCCCAGCATTTT
CDR3: CASSVAGWQPQHF

J: TRBJ2-7
size: -
D: TRBD1
V: TRBV7-3
DNA: TGTGCCAGCAGTCTCAGTACAGGGGGCCTGTCCTACGAGCAGTACTTC
CDR3: CASSLSTGGLSYEQYF

J: TRBJ2-5
size: -
D: TRBD1
V: TRBV6-5
DNA: TGTGCCAGCAGGATGACAGGGGGCAATCAAGAGACCCAGTACTTC
CDR3: CASRMTGGNQETQYF

J: TRBJ2-1
size: -
D: TRBD2
V: TRBV4-1
DNA: TGCGCCAGCAGCCGGGTGGGACTAGCGTCCTACAATGAGCAGTTCTTC
CDR3: CASSRVGLASYNEQFF

J: TRBJ2-1
size: -
D: -
V: TRBV25-1
DNA: TGTGCCAGCAGTGATGTGGAGGAGTCCTACAATGAGCAGTTCTTC
CDR3: CASSDVEESYNEQFF

J: TRBJ2-1
size: -
D: -
V: TRBV9
DNA: TGTGCCAGCAGCGTAAAGTCTCGAGGCTCCTACAATGAGCAGTTCTTC
CDR3: CASSVKSRGSYNEQFF

J: TRBJ2-2
size: -
D: -
V: TRBV11-2
DNA: TGTGCCAGCAGCTTCGGAGCGAACACCGGGGAGCTGTTTTTT
CDR3: CASSFGANTGELFF

J: TRBJ2-4
size: -
D: -
V: TRBV7-9
DNA: TGTGCCAGCAGCTGGACAGAGCACAACGGGAACATTCAGTACTTC
CDR3: CASSWTEHNGNIQYF

J: TRBJ2-7
size: -
D: TRBD1
V: TRBV27
DNA: TGTGCCAGCAGTCCAAACAGGGGGCTGGGGTACGAGCAGTACTTC
CDR3: CASSPNRGLGYEQYF

J: TRBJ1-5
size: -
D: -
V: TRBV18
DNA: TGTGCCAGCTCACCCTCGGGGGACGGCAATCAGCCCCAGCATTTT
CDR3: CASSPSGDGNQPQHF

J: TRBJ2-2
size: once
D: TRBD2
V: TRBV3-1/TRBV3-2
DNA: TGTGCCAGCAGCCCGTGGGCGGGGGGCAGAACCGGGGAGCTGTTTTTT
CDR3: CASSPWAGGRTGELFF

J: TRBJ1-2
size: -
D: -
V: TRBV19
DNA: TGTGCCAGTCTACCTCTTCCAGGGGACGGGGACTATGGCTACACCTTC
CDR3: CASLPLPGDGDYGYTF

J: TRBJ1-1
size: -
D: TRBD1
V: TRBV10-3
DNA: TGTGCCACCTGGGACAGTGAAGCTTTCTTT
CDR3: CATWDSEAFF

J: TRBJ1-6
size: -
D: -
V: TRBV6-2/TRBV6-3
DNA: TGTGCCAGCAGCGCGATCCGTTCACCCCTCCACTTT
CDR3: CASSAIRSPLHF

J: TRBJ1-2
size: -
D: -
V: TRBV6-5
DNA: TGTGCCAGCAGCGGGTCGTATGGGGCCTATGGCTACACCTTC
CDR3: CASSGSYGAYGYTF

J: TRBJ1-2
size: -
D: -
V: TRBV9
DNA: TGTGCCAACCTGGATGGAGGGACTGGCTACACCTTC
CDR3: CANLDGGTGYTF

J: TRBJ2-2
size: -
D: TRBD1
V: TRBV2
DNA: TGTGCCAGCAGCCTTTTTAAGACAGGGGTCGTCGGGGAGCTGTTTTTT
CDR3: CASSLFKTGVVGELFF

J: TRBJ2-1
size: -
D: TRBD1
V: TRBV18
DNA: TGTGCCAGCTCACCACCGGGGCTGTGGACAGGGCAAACTAAGTTCTTC
CDR3: CASSPPGLWTGQTKFF

J: TRBJ1-4
size: few
D: -
V: TRBV3-1/TRBV3-2
DNA: TGTGCCAGCAGCCAAGACCCGACAGGCGCCACCAGTATCCTTAGGGATGAAAAACTGTTTTTT
CDR3: CASSQDPTGATSILRDEKLFF

J: TRBJ2-7
size: -
D: TRBD1
V: TRBV5-1
DNA: TGCGCCAGCAGCTCTTTACAGGGGGCAGGGCACGAGCAGTACTTC
CDR3: CASSSLQGAGHEQYF

J: TRBJ2-1
size: -
D: TRBD2
V: TRBV9
DNA: TGTGCCAGCAGTTTCATCGGGGGACTAGGGAACAATGAGCAGTTCTTC
CDR3: CASSFIGGLGNNEQFF

J: TRBJ2-1
size: -
D: -
V: TRBV7-2
DNA: TGTGCCAGCAGCCCCAGGGAGGCGGTTACCTCCTACAATGAGCAGTTCTTC
CDR3: CASSPREAVTSYNEQFF

J: TRBJ1-2
size: -
D: -
V: TRBV7-2
DNA: TGTGCCAGCAGCTATCCAGCGGGGCTCTCCTATGGCTACACCTTC
CDR3: CASSYPAGLSYGYTF

J: TRBJ2-3
size: -
D: TRBD2
V: TRBV4-2
DNA: TGTGCCAGCAGCGACGGGACTAGCTATCCAGATACGCAGTATTTT
CDR3: CASSDGTSYPDTQYF

J: TRBJ2-7
size: -
D: TRBD2
V: TRBV20-1
DNA: TGCAGTGCTCGTGTAGCGGGGGGCCTCTACGAGCAGTACTTC
CDR3: CSARVAGGLYEQYF

J: TRBJ2-3
size: -
D: TRBD2
V: TRBV27
DNA: TGTGCCAGCAGGATAGCGGGGGGCCGGGATACGCAGTATTTT
CDR3: CASRIAGGRDTQYF